The 24 T cell receptor beta chains listed next were all sequenced from one sample in a study of cytomegalovirus exposure and HLA in healthy donors. Primers included in the PCR were 60 Vbeta and 13 Jbeta primers. The table came from immunoSEQ multiplex PCR; TCRdb's copy has only in-frame clones and leaves some out. Of roughly 100,000 clones in the sample, over 80% were seen once. The sequencing sample was made of PBMCs. Receptor source: a female donor in good health and CMV-seropositive.

The V call is TRBV5-8, the J call TRBJ2-1, with TRBD2 matching over 8 bases. V was pared by 2 bases and J by 7 bases, with 8 bases of the junction left unmatched. In germline, CDR1 is SGHTS, CDR2 YDEGEE. The CDR3 is 15 residues long. The CDR3 here is CASSFLIVAGNEQFF. The CDR3 DNA reads as TGTGCCAGCAGCTTCCTTATCGTAGCGGGAAATGAGCAGTTCTTC.

The chain uses TRBV13 and TRBJ2-7, with a possible D match to TRBD1 (6 bases). V was pared by 0 bases and J by 3 bases, with 12 bases between. The CDR3 is 15 amino acids. The germline gives CDR1 PRHDT, CDR2 FYEKMQ (reference sequence). CDR3 DNA: TGTGCCAGCAGCTTAGGCCTTAGGGGGAACTACGAGCAGTACTTC. Protein product: CASSLGLRGNYEQYF.

The rearrangement links TRBV19 to TRBJ2-7; a possible D gene is TRBD2 (6 bases). Germline values: CDR1 LNHDA, CDR2 SQIVND (reference sequence). This CDR3 is built from 15 residues. Trimming took off 6 bases at V and 3 bases at J, with 18 bases between the two ends. The CDR3 DNA is TGTGCCAGTAGCCCGACACTAGCTAGCGTCTACGAGCAGTACTTC. It is translated as CASSPTLASVYEQYF.

This clone has more than one count but fewer than ten. The V call is TRBV9, the J call TRBJ2-3, with D possibly matching TRBD2 (6 bases). The CDR3 runs 13 residues. Germline CDR1 SGDLS, CDR2 YYNGEE. Trimming pared 3 bases from V and 4 bases from J, leaving 9 bases between. The CDR3 loop reads CASSGGRSDTQYF. DNA for the CDR3: TGTGCCAGCAGCGGGGGGAGGTCAGATACGCAGTATTTT.

This clone has more than one count but fewer than ten. V usage is TRBV19 and J usage is TRBJ1-1; TRBD1 is a possible D gene (5 bases). The CDR3 sequence is 14 residues long. Per the germline V gene, CDR1 is LNHDA and CDR2 is SQIVND (reference sequence). V was trimmed by 7 bases and J by 1 base, leaving 13 bases between them. The CDR3 spells CASTLGRQNTEAFF. The CDR3 bases are TGTGCCAGTACCCTGGGGCGGCAGAACACTGAAGCTTTCTTT. Supplemented by reference TRBV19 and TRBJ1-1, the full variable domain reads DGGITQSPKYLFRKEGQNVTLSCEQNLNHDAMYWYRQDPGQGLRLIYYSQIVNDFQKGDIAEGYSVSREKKESFPLTVTSAQKNPTAFYLCASTLGRQNTEAFFGQGTRLTVV.

This chain connects TRBV5-4 to TRBJ2-7; tentative D call: TRBD2 (7 bases). The germline gives CDR1 SGHNT, CDR2 YYREEE (reference sequence). Trimming removed 3 bases at V and 4 bases at J, with 17 bases between. The length of the CDR3 is 15 residues. The CDR3 spells CASSYPGGLRYEQYF. CDR3 in DNA: TGTGCCAGCAGCTACCCCGGGGGGCTACGGTACGAGCAGTACTTC.

The chain combines TRBV2 with TRBJ2-5; D possibly corresponds to TRBD2 (6 bases). The CDR3 runs to 13 residues. Trimming shortened V by 7 bases and J by 11 bases, and 20 bases separated the two germline ends. The germline CDR1 and CDR2 sequences are SNHLY and FYNNEI. CDR3 sequence (DNA): TGTGCCAGCATCGGTGGAGGGTTGGAAGAGCAGTACTTC. It yields the protein CASIGGGLEEQYF. Filled out from reference TRBV2 and TRBJ2-5, the complete variable domain reads EPEVTQTPSHQVTQMGQEVILRCVPISNHLYFYWYRQILGQKVEFLVSFYNNEISEKSEIFDDQFSVERPDGSNFTLKIRSTKLEDSAMYFCASIGGGLEEQYFGPGTRLLVL.

This clone turned up a few times. This chain connects TRBV18 to TRBJ1-1; no firm D call. The length of the CDR3 is 14 residues. From germline, CDR1 is KGHSH and CDR2 LQKENI. V was clipped by 0 bases and J by 1 base, with 6 bases between them. The CDR3: CASSPPNGNTEAFF. The CDR3 DNA follows: TGTGCCAGCTCACCACCTAACGGGAACACTGAAGCTTTCTTT.

This clone appeared a few times. The genes are TRBV7-9 and TRBJ2-3, with D maybe TRBD2 (5 bases). This CDR3 has 18 amino acids. The germline V and J ends were trimmed by 5 bases and 2 bases, with 23 bases remaining between them. CDR1 SEHNR and CDR2 FQNEAQ come from the germline V gene (reference sequence). In nucleotides, the CDR3 is TGTGCCAGCAGCCCCTCCCGTGGTGCGGAGGATTTCACAGATACGCAGTATTTT. Its protein product is CASSPSRGAEDFTDTQYF.

This clone was recorded only once. The chain joins TRBV6-5 to TRBJ2-7, with 9 bases fitting TRBD2. After removal of 0 bases from V and 4 bases from J, the junction contained 4 bases not matched to a gene. Germline V lookup: CDR1 MNHEY, CDR2 SVGAGI. CDR3 length: 15 residues. The CDR3 here is CASSYSASGKYEQYF. The CDR3, as DNA: TGTGCCAGCAGTTACTCGGCTAGCGGGAAATACGAGCAGTACTTC.

V usage is TRBV2 and J usage is TRBJ1-1, with D possibly being TRBD1 (5 bases). V was clipped by 7 bases and J by 6 bases, with 9 bases between them. The CDR3 covers 11 residues. Germline V CDR1 and CDR2: SNHLY, FYNNEI. For the CDR3, the DNA is TGTGCCAGCACAGGGTTCTCTGAAGCTTTCTTT. This translates into CASTGFSEAFF. The entire variable domain, with the rest obtained from reference TRBV2 and TRBJ1-1, is as follows: EPEVTQTPSHQVTQMGQEVILRCVPISNHLYFYWYRQILGQKVEFLVSFYNNEISEKSEIFDDQFSVERPDGSNFTLKIRSTKLEDSAMYFCASTGFSEAFFGQGTRLTVV.

This clone was detected a few times. J is TRBJ2-1 and V is TRBV2, with TRBD2 identical over 9 bases. V lost 6 bases and J lost 2; bases outside the gene matches: 8. The CDR3 covers 16 residues. The germline V gene has CDR1 SNHLY and CDR2 FYNNEI. This chain's CDR3 is CASSPIAGVPYNEQFF. Written as DNA, the CDR3 is TGTGCCAGCAGCCCGATAGCGGGAGTACCCTACAATGAGCAGTTCTTC.

The gene calls are TRBV5-1 and TRBJ2-5, with D uncertain. The J call is uncertain, as TRBJ2-7 better fits the DNA end. Per germline, CDR1 SGHRS and CDR2 YFSETQ. The CDR3 has 12 amino acids. The CDR3 sequence is CASSWDSYEQYF. DNA for the CDR3: TGCGCCAGCAGCTGGGACTCCTACGAGCAGTACTTC.

This sequence joins TRBV10-1 and TRBJ2-7; D call uncertain. The length of the CDR3 is 12 residues. V dropped 3 bases and J dropped 5 bases, with 8 bases sitting between them. CDR1 is WNHNN and CDR2 is SYGVQD in the germline V gene (reference sequence). CDR3 bases: TGCGCCAGCAGTGATACAGTCGACGAGCAGTACTTC. Translation gives CASSDTVDEQYF.

V gene TRBV4-1 combines with J gene TRBJ2-2, with 9 bases matching TRBD2. There are 16 residues in the CDR3. Losses at the gene ends were 2 bases for V and 3 bases for J; bases not matched to a gene: 4. Germline CDR1 reads MGHRA; CDR2 reads YSYEKL. CDR3 nucleotide sequence: TGCGCCAGCAGCCAAAGGGTAGCGGGGGACACCGGGGAGCTGTTTTTT. Encoded protein: CASSQRVAGDTGELFF.

Here the CDR3 DNA reads TGTGCCAGCAGTAACCCAAATACCGGGACTAGCGGGGTAAAGCAGTACTTC. Translated, it gives CASSNPNTGTSGVKQYF. V usage is TRBV28 and J usage is TRBJ2-7, with 13 bases identical to TRBD2. In germline, CDR1 is MDHEN, CDR2 SYDVKM. The CDR3 consists of 17 residues. The V gene end was trimmed by 5 bases and the J gene end by 8 bases; junction bases not matched to a gene: 15.

V and J are TRBV9 and TRBJ2-3; 11 nucleotides agree with TRBD2. CDR3 size: 16 residues. J gave up 7 bases and V 0 bases, and 7 bases lay outside the gene matches. Germline assignment: CDR1 SGDLS and CDR2 YYNGEE. CDR3 residues: CASSVAASGGLHTQYF. As DNA, the CDR3 is TGTGCCAGCAGCGTAGCTGCTAGCGGGGGGCTCCATACGCAGTATTTT. Together with reference TRBV9 and TRBJ2-3, the CDR3 gives the full variable domain: DSGVTQTPKHLITATGQRVTLRCSPRSGDLSVYWYQQSLDQGLQFLIQYYNGEERAKGNILERFSAQQFPDLHSELNLSSLELGDSALYFCASSVAASGGLHTQYFGPGTRLTVL.

The rearrangement joins TRBV9 to TRBJ1-4; TRBD1 is a possible D gene (5 bases). Trimming stripped 0 bases from V and 8 bases from J, with 17 bases between. This CDR3 comprises 16 residues. The germline V gene has CDR1 SGDLS and CDR2 YYNGEE. CDR3 nucleotides: TGTGCCAGCAGCGTAGACACCGGCAGGGAATTCGAAAAACTGTTTTTT. This encodes CASSVDTGREFEKLFF.

The chain employs TRBV7-9 and TRBJ1-2; no reliable D call. This CDR3 has 14 residues. Germline lookup yields CDR1 SEHNR and CDR2 FQNEAQ (reference sequence). V lost 3 bases to trimming and J lost 2 bases, with 10 bases between them. The CDR3 sequence is CASSLGIQNYGYTF. Written as DNA, the CDR3 is TGTGCCAGCAGCTTGGGCATCCAAAACTATGGCTACACCTTC.

Regarding this clone: One end of the junction varies from germline; a read error may be responsible. V usage is TRBV7-9 and J usage is TRBJ1-1, with 7 bases matching TRBD1. The CDR3 has 12 amino acids. CDR1 is SEHNR and CDR2 is FQNEAQ in the germline V gene (reference sequence). In nucleotides, the CDR3 is TGTTCCAGCAGTCATAGACAGGGTGAAGCTTTCTTT. Translating gives CSSSHRQGEAFF.

The gene calls are TRBV5-4 and TRBJ2-5, with 12 bases fitting TRBD1. This CDR3 has 15 residues. CDR1 SGHNT and CDR2 YYREEE come from the germline V gene (reference sequence). With 2 bases clipped from V and 4 bases from J, the junction kept 3 bases outside the gene matches. The CDR3 DNA reads as TGTGCCAGCAGCTTACCGGGACAGGGGGCAGAGACCCAGTACTTC. Translation: CASSLPGQGAETQYF. Full variable domain (rest looked up from reference TRBV5-4 and TRBJ2-5): ETGVTQSPTHLIKTRGQQVTLRCSSQSGHNTVSWYQQALGQGPQFIFQYYREEENGRGNFPPRFSGLQFPNYSSELNVNALELDDSALYLCASSLPGQGAETQYFGPGTRLLVL.

DNA for the CDR3: TGCGCCAGCAGCCCGGGGGGGGGTGCGGGCGCAGATACGCAGTATTTT. This gives the protein CASSPGGGAGADTQYF. This chain uses TRBV5-1 with TRBJ2-3; 8 positions match TRBD2. V was clipped by 4 bases and J by 4 bases; unmatched bases: 11. CDR1 and CDR2 (germline): SGHRS, YFSETQ. The CDR3 runs to 16 residues.

V is TRBV13 and J is TRBJ2-1; 12 bases match TRBD2. Germline lookup yields CDR1 PRHDT and CDR2 FYEKMQ (reference sequence). The CDR3 has 15 amino acids. J gave up 9 bases and V 5 bases, and 8 bases lay outside the gene matches. CDR3 sequence reads: CASSVRLAGDSEQFF. DNA for the CDR3: TGTGCCAGCAGCGTAAGACTAGCGGGGGATAGTGAGCAGTTCTTC.

This chain connects TRBV19 to TRBJ2-3; 11 bases align to TRBD2. Germline values: CDR1 LNHDA, CDR2 SQIVND (reference sequence). The junction had 8 bases not matched to a gene; V was cut back by 10 bases and J by 2 bases. The CDR3 is 15 amino acids. The DNA of the CDR3 is TGTGCCACTACCGGGACTAGCGGCAACACAGATACGCAGTATTTT. Residues: CATTGTSGNTDTQYF.